This paragraph covers one T cell receptor (beta chain) sequence. The data were obtained in a study of T cell changes during pregnancy in multiple sclerosis. Germline CDR1 and CDR2: MGHDK and SYGVNS. The length of the CDR3 is 17 residues. J gave up 8 bases and V 5 bases, and 16 bases lay outside the gene matches. Libraries were prepared by immunoSEQ multiplex PCR; TCRdb keeps only in-frame clonotypes and omits some of them. The table lists 85,000 to 100,000 clones, almost 95% of them singletons. The starting material was peripheral blood, obtained in the first trimester of pregnancy. This chain connects TRBV25-1 to TRBJ2-2, with TRBD2 identical over 8 bases. This receptor was taken from a female donor with multiple sclerosis, enrolled in a pregnancy study. The CDR3 region is CASSPSTPGVAGGELFF. In nucleotides, the CDR3 is TGTGCCAGCAGTCCAAGTACCCCGGGGGTAGCGGGAGGGGAGCTGTTTTTT.